One and the same sample provided the 24 T cell receptor beta chains below, sequenced in a study of shared clonotypes between healthy human individuals. Sequencing was performed with immunoSEQ multiplex PCR; in TCRdb, only in-frame clones are kept and a portion is missing. The table records around 700,000 clones, roughly 72% of them present only once. The sample consisted of memory CD4+ T cells sorted from blood. Subset specified: CD45RA-negative fraction. Every receptor here comes from a woman aged 30 to 39 in good health.

This clone was seen more than once but under ten times. This chain joins TRBV11-2 and TRBJ1-3; 8 nucleotides align to TRBD1. The CDR3 has 13 residues. The germline V gene has CDR1 SGHAT and CDR2 FQNNGV. V shed 5 bases and J 6 bases; nucleotides not matched to a gene: 3. CDR3 loop: CASSPGQANTIYF. The CDR3 DNA sequence: TGTGCCAGCAGCCCGGGACAGGCAAACACCATATATTTT.

Points on this clone: A far larger clone is just one base off, so this is likely a read error. V and J are TRBV25-1 and TRBJ2-7, with 8 bases matching TRBD1. There are 12 residues in the CDR3. CDR1 is MGHDK and CDR2 is SYGVNS in the germline V gene. J gave up 6 bases and V 4 bases, and 2 bases lay outside the gene matches. CDR3 amino acids: CASSVQGVEQYF. The CDR3 DNA follows: TGTGCCAGCAGTGTACAGGGGGTCGAGCAGTACTTC.

The J gene is TRBJ2-5, the V gene TRBV18, with D perhaps given as TRBD1 or TRBD2 (5 bases each). Deletions cut 5 bases from V and 4 bases from J, with 11 bases between. CDR3 size: 13 residues. CDR1 is KGHSH and CDR2 is LQKENI in the germline V gene. CDR3 DNA: TGTGCCAGCTCATCGGGGCTAAGAGAGACCCAGTACTTC. Its protein is CASSSGLRETQYF.

V usage is TRBV21-1 and J usage is TRBJ2-2. TRBV21-1 is a pseudogene. The CDR3 is made up of 13 amino acids. The CDR3 DNA is TGTGCCAGCGGGGTAGCAAATACCGGGGAGCTGTTTTTT. Protein: CASGVANTGELFF.

This clone appeared a few times. The chain carries TRBV28 and TRBJ2-4; 7 nucleotides line up with TRBD1. CDR3 length: 13 residues. The V segment lost 8 bases and the J segment 7 bases; nucleotides outside the gene matches: 8. Germline assignment: CDR1 MDHEN and CDR2 SYDVKM. The CDR3 sequence: CASGDRATNIQYF. CDR3 bases: TGTGCCAGCGGCGACAGGGCAACGAACATTCAGTACTTC.

This chain uses TRBV5-8 with TRBJ1-2; 7 bases are a match to TRBD1. V was clipped by 4 bases and J by 4 bases; unmatched bases: 10. This CDR3 has 15 amino acids. The germline CDR1 and CDR2 sequences are SGHTS and YDEGEE. The CDR3 DNA reads TGTGCCAGCAGCCCCGGAAGGGGGCGATTCTATGGCTACACCTTC. This gives the protein CASSPGRGRFYGYTF. The whole variable domain, filled in from reference TRBV5-8 and TRBJ1-2, reads EAGVTQSPTHLIKTRGQQATLRCSPISGHTSVYWYQQALGLGLQFLLWYDEGEERNRGNFPPRFSGRQFPNYSSELNVNALELEDSALYLCASSPGRGRFYGYTFGSGTRLTVV.

The rearrangement links TRBV10-3 to TRBJ1-1; no clear D gene. This CDR3 spans 15 amino acids. Germline V gene sequence: CDR1 ENHRY, CDR2 SYGVKD. V was pared by 3 bases and J by 1 base, with 12 bases between. This CDR3 reads CAISESVRQNTEAFF. The CDR3 DNA reads TGTGCCATCAGTGAAAGTGTAAGACAGAACACTGAAGCTTTCTTT.

V and J are TRBV9 and TRBJ2-5; perhaps TRBD1 as D (5 bases). V was shortened by 0 bases and J by 5 bases, with 20 bases between the two germline ends. The germline V gene has CDR1 SGDLS and CDR2 YYNGEE. The CDR3 is 17 amino acids. CDR3 loop: CASSVGSGQGIWETQYF. For the CDR3, the DNA is TGTGCCAGCAGCGTAGGGTCGGGTCAGGGAATATGGGAGACCCAGTACTTC.

V gene TRBV27 combines with J gene TRBJ2-5; no reliable D call. CDR1 is MNHEY, CDR2 SMNVEV, per germline (reference sequence). The CDR3 covers 12 residues. Trimming took off 2 bases at V and 5 bases at J, with 6 bases between the two ends. The CDR3 region is CASSLLGETQYF. The CDR3 bases are TGTGCCAGCAGTTTACTTGGGGAGACCCAGTACTTC.

The chain recombines TRBV4-1 with TRBJ1-1; the D is unclear. CDR3 size: 17 residues. V lost 0 bases and J lost 3, with 17 bases in between. Per germline, CDR1 MGHRA and CDR2 YSYEKL. CDR3 bases: TGCGCCAGCAGCCAAGACCAGGCCCTGTTGATGGACACTGAAGCTTTCTTT. Residues: CASSQDQALLMDTEAFF.

Concerning this clone: The junction differs from germline at one of its ends, possibly a read error. The chain carries TRBV5-1 and TRBJ2-1; D remains unclear. Germline V gene data show CDR1 as SGHRS and CDR2 as YFSETQ. The CDR3 covers 14 residues. In DNA form, the CDR3 reads TGCGCCAGCATGGGGTCGACCTCCTATAATGAGCAGTTCTTC. Residues: CASMGSTSYNEQFF.

The chain joins TRBV9 to TRBJ2-1, with 8 bases aligning to TRBD1. The germline V gene encodes CDR1 SGDLS and CDR2 YYNGEE. V was pared by 0 bases and J by 7 bases, with 6 bases of the junction left unmatched. The CDR3 runs 15 residues. The CDR3 spells CASSVVWTGINEQFF. CDR3 nucleotide sequence: TGTGCCAGCAGCGTAGTGTGGACAGGGATTAATGAGCAGTTCTTC.

The chain employs TRBV6-4 and TRBJ2-7; a possible D gene is TRBD1 (6 bases). Trimming removed 0 bases at V and 4 bases at J, with 7 bases between. The CDR3 runs 13 residues. Germline V lookup: CDR1 MRHNA, CDR2 SNTAGT. This CDR3 reads CASSDSGQYEQYF. The CDR3 DNA reads TGTGCCAGCAGTGACTCCGGACAGTACGAGCAGTACTTC.

This clone was picked up one time. This chain joins TRBV12-5 and TRBJ2-5, with 7 bases aligning to TRBD1. J gave up 4 bases and V 4 bases, and 3 bases lay outside the gene matches. The germline CDR1 and CDR2 sequences are LGHNT and FRNRAP. The length of the CDR3 is 13 residues. In DNA, the CDR3 is TGTGCTAGTGGTTCAAACAGGGGAGAGACCCAGTACTTC. It encodes CASGSNRGETQYF.

The rearrangement joins TRBV10-2 to TRBJ2-2; 11 nucleotides match TRBD2. The CDR3 is 16 residues long. V lost 6 bases and J lost 5; bases outside the gene matches: 8. Germline CDR1 and CDR2: WSHSY and SAAADI. CDR3 DNA: TGCGCCAGCAGCATTGGGACTAGCGGAATGACCGGGGAGCTGTTTTTT. As protein: CASSIGTSGMTGELFF.

The genes are TRBV28 and TRBJ2-7; 8 bases fit TRBD2. The CDR3 runs 16 residues. Germline lookup yields CDR1 MDHEN and CDR2 SYDVKM. V lost 3 bases, J lost 6 bases, and 13 bases stayed unmatched. For the CDR3, the DNA is TGTGCCAGCAGTTTGCCAGCGGGAGACCCTCACTCCGAGCAGTACTTC. This encodes CASSLPAGDPHSEQYF.

The table lists this clone with a count of one. A single base separates this from a much larger clone, so it may be a read error. Other nucleotide sequences from this sample produce the same CDR3. The chain couples TRBV5-1 to TRBJ2-3; D remains unclear. Germline lookup yields CDR1 SGHRS and CDR2 YFSETQ. The CDR3 loop spans 12 amino acids. V dropped 0 bases and J dropped 4 bases, with 3 bases sitting between them. CDR3 DNA sequence: TGCGCCAGCAGCTTGGAGGCAGATACGCAGTATTTT. It yields the protein CASSLEADTQYF.

This clone was picked up many times. The CDR3, as DNA: TGTGCCAGCAGCGTAACCGCTGGAAACACCATATATTTT. It specifies CASSVTAGNTIYF. V usage is TRBV9 and J usage is TRBJ1-3; D unresolved. V lost 1 base to trimming and J lost 2 bases, with 4 bases between them. Looked up from germline, CDR1 is SGDLS and CDR2 is YYNGEE. The CDR3 sequence is 13 residues long.

The rearrangement joins TRBV5-1 to TRBJ2-7, with 8 bases that match TRBD1. Trimming cost V 7 bases and J 0 bases; bases outside gene matches: 6. Per the germline V gene, CDR1 is SGHRS and CDR2 is YFSETQ. The CDR3 sequence is 14 residues long. Here the CDR3 DNA reads TGCGCCAGCCGTAGGGGACAGGACTCCTACGAGCAGTACTTC. Translation gives CASRRGQDSYEQYF.

V is TRBV5-8 and J is TRBJ1-1, with D perhaps TRBD1 (5 bases). This CDR3 spans 16 amino acids. V shed 7 bases and J shed 0 bases, with 19 bases lying between them. Germline CDR1 and CDR2: SGHTS and YDEGEE. Here the CDR3 DNA reads TGTGCCAGCCCCGGTGGGGGGATGAACATGAACACTGAAGCTTTCTTT. It codes for CASPGGGMNMNTEAFF.

The V gene is TRBV5-1, the J gene TRBJ2-7; the match to TRBD1 covers 9 bases. Germline loops: CDR1 SGHRS, CDR2 YFSETQ. The CDR3 sequence is 16 residues long. The J segment lost 6 bases and the V segment lost 0 bases, leaving 10 bases of the junction unmatched. Here the CDR3 reads CASSLGRGQGLGEQYF. The CDR3 DNA reads as TGCGCCAGCAGCTTGGGTCGGGGACAGGGATTGGGCGAGCAGTACTTC.

The V gene is TRBV19, the J gene TRBJ1-1; 7 positions agree with TRBD1. J lost 5 bases, V lost 7 bases, and 10 bases had no gene match. The CDR3 has 14 amino acids. Germline V gene lookup returns CDR1 LNHDA and CDR2 SQIVND (reference sequence). The CDR3 is CASTKTGEWTEAFF. CDR3 bases: TGTGCCAGTACTAAAACAGGGGAGTGGACTGAAGCTTTCTTT.

The chain is built from TRBV6-1 and TRBJ2-7; D may match TRBD1 or TRBD2 (6 bases each). In germline, CDR1 is MNHNS, CDR2 SASEGT. The CDR3 covers 13 residues. Trimming removed 6 bases from V and 3 bases from J, with 12 bases in between. The CDR3 loop reads CASRLGGLYEQYF. CDR3 DNA sequence: TGTGCCAGCAGACTGGGGGGCCTCTACGAGCAGTACTTC.

CDR3 nucleotides: TGTGCCAGCAGCGCCCTGGACCGGAATGAGCAGTTCTTC. This gives the protein CASSALDRNEQFF. V gene TRBV9 combines with J gene TRBJ2-1; D is undetermined. This CDR3 has 13 amino acids. Germline V CDR1 and CDR2: SGDLS, YYNGEE. Trimming removed 3 bases from V and 7 bases from J, with 11 bases in between.